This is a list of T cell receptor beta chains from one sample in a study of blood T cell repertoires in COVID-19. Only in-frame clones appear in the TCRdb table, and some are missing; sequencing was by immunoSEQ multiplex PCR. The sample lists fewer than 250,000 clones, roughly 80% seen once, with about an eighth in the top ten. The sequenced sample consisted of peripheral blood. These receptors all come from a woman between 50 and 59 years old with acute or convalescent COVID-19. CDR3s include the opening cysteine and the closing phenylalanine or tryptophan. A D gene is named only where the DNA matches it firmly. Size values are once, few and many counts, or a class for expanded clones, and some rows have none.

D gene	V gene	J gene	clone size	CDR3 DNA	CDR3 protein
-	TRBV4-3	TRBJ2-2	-	TGCGCCAGCAGCCACTCCCCGAACACCGGGGAGCTGTTTTTT	CASSHSPNTGELFF
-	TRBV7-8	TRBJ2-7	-	TGTGCCAGCAGCCGCAGCGTCGGAGGGAACTACGAGCAGTACTTC	CASSRSVGGNYEQYF
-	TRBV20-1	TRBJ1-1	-	TGCAGTGCGAGAGACGGAGTCGGGGCTTTCTTT	CSARDGVGAFF
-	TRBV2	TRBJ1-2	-	TGTGCCAGCAGTGAAATTAGGGCGGGGCCGATCACCTTC	CASSEIRAGPITF
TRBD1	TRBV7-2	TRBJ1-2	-	TGTGCCAGCAGCTTCAAGGGGACAGGGGCGAAAGGCTACACCTTC	CASSFKGTGAKGYTF
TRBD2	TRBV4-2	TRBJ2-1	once	TGTGCCAGCAGCCAAGAGGGGGGGAGATACAATGAGCAGTTCTTC	CASSQEGGRYNEQFF
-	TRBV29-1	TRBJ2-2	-	TGCAGCGTCTTTGTCAAGGGGGTGATGGGCGGGGAGCTGTTTTTT	CSVFVKGVMGGELFF
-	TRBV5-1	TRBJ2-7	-	TGCGCCAGCAGTTACTCCTCGGGAAACTCCTACGAGCAGTACTTC	CASSYSSGNSYEQYF
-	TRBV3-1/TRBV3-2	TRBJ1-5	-	TGTGCCAGCAGCCCCGGCAATCAGCCCCAGCATTTT	CASSPGNQPQHF
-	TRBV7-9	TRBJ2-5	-	TGTGCCAGCAGCTTAGTGAGCGTGGAGACCCAGTACTTC	CASSLVSVETQYF
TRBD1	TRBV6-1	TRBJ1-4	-	TGTGCCAGCAGTGAAGAGCCGACAGGGAAATGGAAAAAACTGTTTTTT	CASSEEPTGKWKKLFF
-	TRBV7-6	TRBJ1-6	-	TGTGCCAGCAGCTTAGGACAGAGCAATTCACCCCTCCACTTT	CASSLGQSNSPLHF
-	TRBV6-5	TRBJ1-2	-	TGTGCCAGCACGGGAGGAGGGGTCGGCTACACCTTC	CASTGGGVGYTF
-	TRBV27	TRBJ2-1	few	TGTGCCAGCAGTTCCTTACCCCGTGGAGGTCCTGAGCAGTTCTTC	CASSSLPRGGPEQFF
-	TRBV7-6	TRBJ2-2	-	TGTGCCAGCAGGGTCATTACTACGAACACCGGGGAGCTGTTTTTT	CASRVITTNTGELFF
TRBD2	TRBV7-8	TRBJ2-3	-	TGTGCCAGCAGCTTAGCGACTAGCGTGAATACGCAGTATTTT	CASSLATSVNTQYF
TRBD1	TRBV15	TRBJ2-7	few	TGTGCCACCAGCAGGTCCGGGACAGGTAATTTCCACGAGCAGTACTTC	CATSRSGTGNFHEQYF
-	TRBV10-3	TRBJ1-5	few	TGTGCCATCAGTGAGTCGGACGGCGGGGGAAATCAGCCCCAGCATTTT	CAISESDGGGNQPQHF
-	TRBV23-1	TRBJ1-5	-	TGCGCCAGCAGTCATTCGACAGCCAGCAATCAGCCCCAGCATTTT	CASSHSTASNQPQHF
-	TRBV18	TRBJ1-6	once	TGTGCCAGCTCACAGCAACGCTCCGGGGATCAAAATAATTCACCCCTCCACTTT	CASSQQRSGDQNNSPLHF
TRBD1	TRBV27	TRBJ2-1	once	TGTGCCAGCAGTATTTCCGGGACAGGGCGCCTCAATGAGCAGTTCTTC	CASSISGTGRLNEQFF
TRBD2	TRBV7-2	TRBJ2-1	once	TGTGCCAGCAGCCCAACGTCTAGCGGGAGGAGTACATACAATGAGCAGTTCTTC	CASSPTSSGRSTYNEQFF
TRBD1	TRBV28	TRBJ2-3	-	TGTGCCAGCAGTCCGACAGGGGCGGCAGATACGCAGTATTTT	CASSPTGAADTQYF
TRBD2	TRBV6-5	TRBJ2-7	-	TGTGCCAGCAGTTACCGGACTAGCGGGCGCAACGAGCAGTACTTC	CASSYRTSGRNEQYF
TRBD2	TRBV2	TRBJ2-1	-	TGTGCCAGCAGTGAAGGGCTAGCGGGGGGGAACAATGAGCAGTTCTTC	CASSEGLAGGNNEQFF
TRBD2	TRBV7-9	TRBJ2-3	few	TGTGCCAGCACCGAGGGGGGACTAGATACAGATACGCAGTATTTT	CASTEGGLDTDTQYF
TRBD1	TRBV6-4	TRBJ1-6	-	TGTGCGATAACCCCGGACAGGGGTTCTTCACCCCTCCACTTT	CAITPDRGSSPLHF
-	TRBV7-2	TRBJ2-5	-	TGTGCCAGCAGCTTAGCGGGCCAAGGAGAGACCCAGTACTTC	CASSLAGQGETQYF
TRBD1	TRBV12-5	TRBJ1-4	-	TGTGCTAGTGGTTTCCTCCTCGACAGGGGTGGTGGTGAAAAACTGTTTTTT	CASGFLLDRGGGEKLFF
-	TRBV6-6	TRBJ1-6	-	TGTGCCAGCAGTTCAGGCAGGGGTGGTAATTCACCCCTCCACTTT	CASSSGRGGNSPLHF
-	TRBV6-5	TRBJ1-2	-	TGTGCAAGTCAGGGGCACTATGGCTACACCTTC	CASQGHYGYTF
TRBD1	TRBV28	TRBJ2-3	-	TGTGCCAGCAGATGGACAGGGGGAACAGATACGCAGTATTTT	CASRWTGGTDTQYF
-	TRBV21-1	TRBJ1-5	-	TGTGCCAGCAGCAAAGGAGACAGCCCTTCTAGCAATCAGCCCCAGCATTTT	CASSKGDSPSSNQPQHF
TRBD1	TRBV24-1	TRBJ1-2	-	TGTGCCACCAGTGACTCCCCCGGGACAGGCTATGGCTACACCTTC	CATSDSPGTGYGYTF
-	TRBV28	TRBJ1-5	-	TGTGCCAGCAGTTTGGCAGGTCAAAGCAATCAGCCCCAGCATTTT	CASSLAGQSNQPQHF
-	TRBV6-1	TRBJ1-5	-	TGTGCCAGCAGTGAAGCTAACACCCGTACGCAGCCCCAGCATTTT	CASSEANTRTQPQHF
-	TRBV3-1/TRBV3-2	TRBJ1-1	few	TGTGCCAGCAGCCCCCCGCGGACAGTTTTGAACACTGAAGCTTTCTTT	CASSPPRTVLNTEAFF
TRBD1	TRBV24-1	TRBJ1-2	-	TGTGCCACCAGTGATGCGACAGGGTTGAATGGCTACACCTTC	CATSDATGLNGYTF
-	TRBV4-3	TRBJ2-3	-	TGCGCCAGCAGCCAAGAATTAACTAGCCAGCGTGCAGATACGCAGTATTTT	CASSQELTSQRADTQYF
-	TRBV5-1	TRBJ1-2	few	TGCGCCAGCAGCTTGGGGGGAGTGAACTATGGCTACACCTTC	CASSLGGVNYGYTF
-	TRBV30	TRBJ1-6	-	TGTGCCTGGAGCGAGACTGTAGTCTCCTATAATTCACCCCTCCACTTT	CAWSETVVSYNSPLHF
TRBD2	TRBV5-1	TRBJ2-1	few	TGCGCCAGCAGCTTGGGACTAGCGGGAGGGCCGGTGAATGAGCAGTTCTTC	CASSLGLAGGPVNEQFF
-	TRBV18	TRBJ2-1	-	TGTGCCAGCTCACCACTCCGGGACACGTTTAATGAGCAGTTCTTC	CASSPLRDTFNEQFF
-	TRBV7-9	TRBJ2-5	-	TGTGCCAGCCAAGATTGGTCGGGGGAAGGAAAGACCCAGTACTTC	CASQDWSGEGKTQYF
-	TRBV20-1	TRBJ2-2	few	TGCAGTGCTAGTGGCCTGGGGGGGCGGTACACCGGGGAGCTGTTTTTT	CSASGLGGRYTGELFF
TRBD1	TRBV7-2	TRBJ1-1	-	TGTGCCAGCAGCTTTAGTGGACAGGGCACTGAAGCTTTCTTT	CASSFSGQGTEAFF
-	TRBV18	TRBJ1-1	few	TGTGCCAGCTCACCACCAGGGGGTCGCACTGAAGCTTTCTTT	CASSPPGGRTEAFF
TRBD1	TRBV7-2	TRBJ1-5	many	TGTGCCAGCAGCATCTACAGGGGGGATCAGCCCCAGCATTTT	CASSIYRGDQPQHF
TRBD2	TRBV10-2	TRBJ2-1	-	TGCGCCAGCAGGAGAGCGGGGTCCTACAATGAGCAGTTCTTC	CASRRAGSYNEQFF